The 14 T cell receptor beta chains in this list originate from one sample, sequenced in a study of tumor T cells in aggressive B-cell lymphoma. Profiled with immunoSEQ multiplex PCR; TCRdb holds only in-frame clones, not every one. The data show several thousand clones, 70% to 90% seen once. The sample comprised tumor tissue. The receptors were sampled from an adult with diffuse large B cell lymphoma.

The chain couples TRBV28 to TRBJ1-1, with D perhaps matching TRBD1 (6 bases). The CDR3 spans 13 residues. Germline V CDR1 and CDR2: MDHEN, SYDVKM. V dropped 2 bases and J dropped 2 bases, with 6 bases sitting between them. CDR3 sequence (DNA): TGTGCCAGCAGTTTAGGGGGCAACACTGAAGCTTTCTTT. Residues: CASSLGGNTEAFF.

This chain links TRBV29-1 with TRBJ1-1; 7 bases line up with TRBD1. The germline V gene has CDR1 SQVTM and CDR2 ANQGSEA. The CDR3 is 16 residues long. V was clipped by 0 bases and J by 1 base; unmatched bases: 8. The CDR3 here is CSVEDLKDRWNTEAFF. The CDR3 nucleotides read TGCAGCGTTGAAGATCTGAAGGACAGGTGGAACACTGAAGCTTTCTTT.

V and J are TRBV2 and TRBJ1-1; tentative D call: TRBD1 (6 bases). Germline CDR1 SNHLY, CDR2 FYNNEI. Deletions cut 5 bases from V and 10 bases from J, with 17 bases between. This CDR3 has 13 amino acids. This CDR3 reads CASSPHGGRIAFF. The CDR3 DNA sequence: TGTGCCAGCAGTCCTCACGGGGGGCGGATAGCTTTCTTT.

This clone was detected only once. The V gene is TRBV23-1, the J gene TRBJ1-1; D remains ambiguous. TRBV23-1 is designated an ORF whose function remains uncertain. The CDR3 spans 14 residues. V gave up 0 bases and J gave up 11 bases, with 16 bases separating them. CDR3 loop: CASSQSLPAPGAFF. In DNA, the CDR3 is TGCGCCAGCAGTCAATCTCTGCCAGCTCCGGGGGCTTTCTTT.

The V gene is TRBV15, the J gene TRBJ2-3; 9 bases agree with TRBD2. The CDR3 is made up of 16 amino acids. Looked up from germline, CDR1 is LNHNV and CDR2 is YYDKDF (reference sequence). V lost 4 bases, J lost 1 base, and 6 bases stayed unmatched. The chain's CDR3 is CATSKYTSGRTDTQYF. The CDR3 DNA sequence: TGTGCCACCAGCAAGTATACTAGCGGGCGCACAGATACGCAGTATTTT.

This clone was observed a single time. This CDR3 is CATGVMNTGELFF. DNA of the CDR3: TGTGCCACCGGGGTGATGAACACCGGGGAGCTGTTTTTT. The chain couples TRBV6-6 to TRBJ2-2, with D perhaps matching TRBD2 (5 bases). Germline CDR1 is MNHNY and CDR2 is SVGAGI (reference sequence). The CDR3 has 13 amino acids. The V and J ends lost 10 bases and 1 base respectively, with 10 bases between them.

The CDR3 is CASSPERTQTSRGSYEQYF. The DNA of the CDR3 is TGTGCCAGCAGCCCAGAGAGGACTCAGACTTCCAGGGGGTCCTACGAGCAGTACTTC. The gene calls are TRBV7-8 and TRBJ2-7, with 7 bases lining up with TRBD1. Germline trimming cut 5 bases from V and 1 base from J; bases unmatched to any gene: 20. Germline CDR1 and CDR2: SGHVS and FQNEAQ. The CDR3 consists of 19 residues.

This clone was recorded a few times. The chain recombines TRBV14 with TRBJ1-1; 7 bases match TRBD1. The junction had 4 bases not matched to a gene; V was cut back by 2 bases and J by 4 bases. The CDR3 has 14 residues. CDR1 SGHDN and CDR2 FVKESK come from the germline V gene. The CDR3 coding sequence is TGTGCCAGCAGCCAAACGACAGGGACCACTGAAGCTTTCTTT. Its protein product is CASSQTTGTTEAFF.

Only one count was recorded for this clone. The rearrangement uses TRBV4-1 and TRBJ2-7, with D possibly TRBD1 on 6 matching bases. Germline CDR1 reads MGHRA; CDR2 reads YSYEKL. V was clipped by 2 bases and J by 2 bases, with 13 bases between them. The CDR3 spans 15 residues. CDR3 sequence: CASSQNREDTYEQYF. CDR3 coding DNA: TGCGCCAGCAGCCAAAACAGGGAAGATACCTACGAGCAGTACTTC.

The chain joins TRBV18 to TRBJ2-7; D is uncertain. The CDR3 is 14 amino acids. The germline V and J ends were trimmed by 0 bases and 4 bases, with 10 bases remaining between them. Germline lookup yields CDR1 KGHSH and CDR2 LQKENI. The CDR3 coding sequence is TGTGCCAGCTCACCACCGGGCAGGAAGTACGAGCAGTACTTC. Its translation: CASSPPGRKYEQYF.

CDR3 DNA sequence: TGTGCCAGCAGCGCAACAGGGTTCAATTCACCCCTCCACTTT. This encodes CASSATGFNSPLHF. The V and J genes are TRBV5-4 and TRBJ1-6; D may be TRBD1 (6 bases). The V end was cut by 4 bases, the J end by 7 bases, with 12 bases between. This CDR3 has 14 residues. Germline CDR1 reads SGHNT; CDR2 reads YYREEE (reference sequence).

V is TRBV7-9 and J is TRBJ2-7, with D possibly TRBD1 on 6 matching bases. V was pared by 5 bases and J by 2 bases, with 13 bases between. Germline lookup yields CDR1 SEHNR and CDR2 FQNEAQ (reference sequence). The CDR3 spans 14 residues. The CDR3: CASSAPGVAYEQYF. CDR3 bases: TGTGCCAGCAGCGCCCCAGGGGTCGCCTACGAGCAGTACTTC.

V and J are TRBV27 and TRBJ2-6, with 10 bases that match TRBD2. The V gene end was trimmed by 6 bases and the J gene end by 0 bases; junction bases not matched to a gene: 5. This CDR3 spans 17 amino acids. Germline V gives CDR1 MNHEY, CDR2 SMNVEV (reference sequence). The DNA for the CDR3 is TGTGCCAGCAGGCCAGCGGGGGGGAACTCTGGGGCCAACGTCCTGACTTTC. This sequence encodes CASRPAGGNSGANVLTF.

The rearrangement joins TRBV5-1 to TRBJ1-6; D might be TRBD1 (6 bases). Trimming took off 0 bases at V and 7 bases at J, with 8 bases between the two ends. Germline V gene sequence: CDR1 SGHRS, CDR2 YFSETQ. CDR3 length equals 14 residues. The CDR3 here is CASSLGQENSPLHF. As DNA, the CDR3 is TGCGCCAGCAGCTTGGGACAGGAAAATTCACCCCTCCACTTT.